The 19 T cell receptor beta chains in this list originate from one sample, sequenced in a study of control samples from healthy donors and cancer patients. The data were produced by immunoSEQ multiplex PCR, yet TCRdb's version contains in-frame clones alone and is incomplete. The repertoire holds roughly 100,000 clones, around 90% seen once, with 2% to 3% in the top ten. Sample: blood. Receptor source: a woman between 18 and 29 years old in good health.

The genes are TRBV27 and TRBJ2-1; 7 bases align to TRBD2. The CDR3 is 11 amino acids. Germline CDR1 reads MNHEY; CDR2 reads SMNVEV (reference sequence). V lost 5 bases and J lost 9; bases outside the gene matches: 1. CDR3 coding DNA: TGTGCCAGCAGTCGGGGGGTTGAGCAGTTCTTC. Translating it yields CASSRGVEQFF.

This chain joins TRBV15 and TRBJ2-5, with D possibly matching TRBD2 (6 bases). Trimming shortened V by 2 bases and J by 2 bases, and 27 bases separated the two germline ends. CDR3 length: 20 amino acids. Germline lookup yields CDR1 LNHNV and CDR2 YYDKDF (reference sequence). The CDR3 loop is CATSRLAWAWDSKLQETQYF. DNA for the CDR3: TGTGCCACCAGCAGACTCGCATGGGCGTGGGACTCCAAGTTACAAGAGACCCAGTACTTC.

V and J are TRBV7-2 and TRBJ1-2; D gene unclear. The CDR3 loop spans 16 amino acids. The germline V gene has CDR1 SGHTA and CDR2 FQGNSA. The germline V and J ends were trimmed by 2 bases and 1 base, with 14 bases remaining between them. CDR3 in DNA: TGTGCCAGCAGCTTAAGACCCTCTACCCTTAACTATGGCTACACCTTC. This codes for CASSLRPSTLNYGYTF.

The V call is TRBV7-2, the J call TRBJ2-3, with 10 bases lining up with TRBD1. The CDR3 consists of 15 residues. Germline CDR1 SGHTA, CDR2 FQGNSA. J lost 4 bases, V lost 4 bases, and 5 bases had no gene match. CDR3: CASSSGQGRADTQYF. The CDR3 DNA sequence: TGTGCCAGCAGCTCGGGACAGGGGAGAGCAGATACGCAGTATTTT.

The chain has TRBV30 and TRBJ1-1, with no clear D. Germline assignment: CDR1 GTSNPN and CDR2 SVGIG (reference sequence). Trimming took off 3 bases at V and 1 base at J, with 6 bases between the two ends. The CDR3 totals 12 residues. The CDR3, as DNA: TGTGCCTGGAGCCAGGCGAACACTGAAGCTTTCTTT. This sequence encodes CAWSQANTEAFF.

This chain connects TRBV15 to TRBJ1-1, with D hard to call. V was clipped by 0 bases and J by 11 bases, with 13 bases between them. Germline V gene lookup returns CDR1 LNHNV and CDR2 YYDKDF (reference sequence). The CDR3 sequence is 13 residues long. CDR3: CATSRDPKEAAFF. Here the CDR3 DNA reads TGTGCCACCAGCAGAGATCCAAAGGAGGCTGCTTTCTTT.

The V call is TRBV28, the J call TRBJ2-1; the match to TRBD2 covers 7 bases. Trimming at V came to 6 bases and at J to 6 bases, leaving 11 bases not matched to a gene. The CDR3 spans 15 residues. CDR1 and CDR2 from the germline V gene are MDHEN and SYDVKM. The CDR3 loop reads CASSSGLVSSNEQFF. Here the CDR3 DNA reads TGTGCCAGCAGCTCCGGACTAGTTTCCAGCAATGAGCAGTTCTTC.

The chain combines TRBV6-1 with TRBJ2-7, with D possibly TRBD1 on 6 matching bases. V was shortened by 1 base and J by 2 bases, with 12 bases between the two germline ends. The CDR3 has 15 residues. Germline lookup yields CDR1 MNHNS and CDR2 SASEGT. Here the CDR3 reads CASSEGLDSTYEQYF. The CDR3 region has the DNA TGTGCCAGCAGTGAAGGGCTGGACAGCACCTACGAGCAGTACTTC.

The rearrangement uses TRBV29-1 and TRBJ1-3; 11 nucleotides line up with TRBD1. There are 15 residues in the CDR3. CDR1 SQVTM and CDR2 ANQGSEA come from the germline V gene. Trimming took 6 bases from V and 3 from J; bases not matched to a gene: 7. CDR3 loop: CSVTSGTGGGNTIYF. The CDR3 bases are TGCAGCGTGACTTCCGGGACAGGGGGTGGAAACACCATATATTTT.

This clone has more than one count but fewer than ten. The chain combines TRBV9 with TRBJ1-2; 12 positions agree with TRBD1. Per germline, CDR1 SGDLS and CDR2 YYNGEE. CDR3 length: 15 residues. V was clipped by 4 bases and J by 7 bases; unmatched bases: 8. CDR3 nucleotide sequence: TGTGCCAGCAGCTTCACCGGGACAGGGGGCTTTGGCTACACCTTC. Amino acids: CASSFTGTGGFGYTF.

The gene calls are TRBV4-2 and TRBJ1-6, with a weak D call TRBD1 (6 bases). The CDR3 length is 18 residues. Germline lookup yields CDR1 LGHNA and CDR2 YNFKEQ. V was clipped by 0 bases and J by 7 bases, with 19 bases between them. This CDR3 is CASSQDGQLKALNSPLHF. CDR3 DNA: TGTGCCAGCAGCCAAGATGGACAGCTCAAAGCCCTAAATTCACCCCTCCACTTT.

This chain connects TRBV5-1 to TRBJ1-3; TRBD1 might be the D (5 bases). The CDR3 length is 14 residues. The V gene's germline CDR1 is SGHRS and CDR2 YFSETQ. V lost 6 bases to trimming and J lost 4 bases, with 14 bases between them. The CDR3 reads CASKVGEGGNTIYF. In DNA form, the CDR3 reads TGCGCCAGCAAAGTTGGAGAGGGGGGAAACACCATATATTTT.

This clone was seen once. The V call is TRBV29-1, the J call TRBJ1-5; D possibly corresponds to TRBD1 (5 bases). Germline CDR1 reads SQVTM; CDR2 reads ANQGSEA. This CDR3 region has 11 residues. V was cut by 6 bases and J by 5 bases, with 8 bases left in between. The CDR3 region has the DNA TGCAGCGTGGGGGATGATCAGCCCCAGCATTTT. It yields the protein CSVGDDQPQHF. The full variable domain, in which reference TRBV29-1 and TRBJ1-5 provide the parts outside the CDR3, is SAVISQKPSRDICQRGTSLTIQCQVDSQVTMMFWYRQQPGQSLTLIATANQGSEATYESGFVIDKFPISRPNLTFSTLTVSNMSPEDSSIYLCSVGDDQPQHFGDGTRLSIL.

The V and J genes are TRBV5-4 and TRBJ1-2, with D possibly being TRBD1 (6 bases). The CDR3 sequence is 17 residues long. The germline V and J ends were trimmed by 4 bases and 0 bases, with 19 bases remaining between them. Germline V gene lookup returns CDR1 SGHNT and CDR2 YYREEE (reference sequence). CDR3 nucleotide sequence: TGTGCCAGCAGCCCGGGGGGGGGCGGCCGAGCTAACTATGGCTACACCTTC. It specifies CASSPGGGGRANYGYTF.

Only one count was recorded for this clone. The chain uses TRBV3-1 (or the pseudogene TRBV3-2) and TRBJ2-1, with 7 bases aligning to TRBD2. CDR1 and CDR2 (germline): LGHDT, YNNKEL (reference sequence). The CDR3 covers 15 residues. V was clipped by 6 bases and J by 8 bases; unmatched bases: 13. The CDR3 DNA sequence: TGTGCCAGCAGTAACATAGCGGGTGGAATGGATGAGCAGTTCTTC. It is translated as CASSNIAGGMDEQFF.

The chain uses TRBV27 and TRBJ2-5, with TRBD2 matching over 13 bases. This CDR3 contains 16 residues. Germline CDR1 MNHEY, CDR2 SMNVEV (reference sequence). V was pared by 2 bases and J by 4 bases, with 4 bases of the junction left unmatched. This chain's CDR3 is CASSLRGLAGVETQYF. CDR3 DNA: TGTGCCAGCAGTTTACGTGGACTAGCGGGAGTAGAGACCCAGTACTTC.

This rearrangement joins TRBV5-6 to TRBJ1-5; D is undetermined. The germline V gene encodes CDR1 SGHDT and CDR2 YYEEEE. The V end lost 1 base, the J end lost 9 bases, and 11 bases lay between the germline ends. CDR3 length: 13 residues. The CDR3 is CASSLRGGGPQHF. DNA of the CDR3: TGTGCCAGCAGCTTGAGAGGTGGTGGGCCCCAGCATTTT.

V and J are TRBV4-1 and TRBJ1-1; no reliable D call. The CDR3 consists of 13 residues. Germline V gives CDR1 MGHRA, CDR2 YSYEKL. The germline V and J ends were trimmed by 3 bases and 0 bases, with 5 bases remaining between them. CDR3 protein: CASSQVLNTEAFF. The DNA of the CDR3 is TGCGCCAGCAGCCAGGTACTGAACACTGAAGCTTTCTTT.

To note about this clone: At one end, the junction sequence differs from germline, possibly due to a read error. J is TRBJ2-2 and V is TRBV7-7, with a weak D call TRBD2 (6 bases). The CDR3 covers 17 residues. Germline CDR1 is SSHAT and CDR2 is FNYEAQ (reference sequence). The CDR3 spells CASSLAVRGRDTGELFF. CDR3 DNA: TGTGCTAGCAGCTTAGCGGTCAGAGGTAGGGACACCGGGGAGCTGTTTTTT. Combining the CDR3 with reference TRBV7-7 and TRBJ2-2 gives the whole variable domain GAGVSQSPRYKVTKRGQDVTLRCDPISSHATLYWYQQALGQGPEFLTYFNYEAQPDKSGLPSDRFSAERPEGSISTLTIQRTEQRDSAMYRCASSLAVRGRDTGELFFGEGSRLTVL.